The clone carrying this T cell receptor beta chain was detected many times. TRAV- and TRBV-specific primers primed first-strand cDNA, covering alpha and beta chains. It was with a constant-region primer and a V-primer adapter that TCRs were amplified over about 19 PCR cycles. Through in vitro transcription, the mRNA that had been isolated was amplified. TCRdb called the reads again in MiXCR, with one record for every CDR3 protein. The sample shows 60,000 or so distinct CDR3 sequences, about a quarter of them seen only once. The source of the sample is a study of low-dose radiotherapy and immunotherapy resistance in tumors. Study background: Participants were given intravenous cyclophosphamide 200 mg/m2 every two weeks, one day before radiation and immunotherapy. Oral aspirin at 300 mg was taken daily by patients for four cycles, beginning on cycle 1 day 1.

Stated time point: after trial treatment. The treatment is: LDRT plus nivolumab, ipilimumab, low-dose cyclophosphamide and aspirin (RACIN trial). Advanced solid tumors lacking tumor-infiltrating lymphocytes were present in eligible patients. V dropped 6 bases and J dropped 4; count of bases not matched to a gene: 10. This CDR3 is 15 amino acids long. From germline, CDR1 is MDHEN and CDR2 SYDVKM. This rearrangement joins TRBV28 to TRBJ2-7, with 9 bases matching TRBD1. This TCR came from a male donor with prostate cancer. Sample: PBMCs, taken after low-dose radiotherapy plus immunotherapy. The CDR3 DNA is TGTGCCAGCAGGGAACAGGGGGCGGAGGCTTACGAGCAGTACTTC. It encodes CASREQGAEAYEQYF.